This T cell receptor (beta chain) came from a study of CD8+CD57+ T cells in acquired aplastic anemia. At the level of the study: The DNA of sorted CD4+ and CD8+ cells averaged 3.2 ug.

For this clonotype: Its matching antigen is unknown.

CD8+CD57+ cell expansion, shown by flow cytometry, had occurred in the patients selected for sequencing. No therapy was given to patients before blood sampling. Genomic DNA templated the TCR beta VDJ and CDR3 profiling. TCRdb re-called the reads through MiXCR, storing one row per CDR3 protein. Of about 98,000 distinct CDR3 sequences in the sample, roughly 70% were seen once. Points from the study as a whole: In CD8+ cells, Simpson's diversity showed no significant difference between patients and controls. A set of twenty-nine CD8+ CDR3 sequences was shared between patients and controls, and these sequences appeared highly expressed in patients.

The length of the CDR3 is 14 residues. Trimming pared 1 base from V and 5 bases from J, leaving 9 bases between. The germline CDR1 and CDR2 sequences are DFQATT and SNEGSKA (reference sequence). The source is a human donor with aplastic anemia. The sample taken for sequencing was sorted CD4+, CD8+, or CD8+CD57+ T cells (not recorded which) from PBMCs. J is TRBJ1-6 and V is TRBV20-1, with D possibly TRBD1 on 5 matching bases. CDR3 DNA: TGCAGTGCTAGAGCCGGGACTAATAATTCACCCCTCCACTTT. The encoded protein is CSARAGTNNSPLHF.